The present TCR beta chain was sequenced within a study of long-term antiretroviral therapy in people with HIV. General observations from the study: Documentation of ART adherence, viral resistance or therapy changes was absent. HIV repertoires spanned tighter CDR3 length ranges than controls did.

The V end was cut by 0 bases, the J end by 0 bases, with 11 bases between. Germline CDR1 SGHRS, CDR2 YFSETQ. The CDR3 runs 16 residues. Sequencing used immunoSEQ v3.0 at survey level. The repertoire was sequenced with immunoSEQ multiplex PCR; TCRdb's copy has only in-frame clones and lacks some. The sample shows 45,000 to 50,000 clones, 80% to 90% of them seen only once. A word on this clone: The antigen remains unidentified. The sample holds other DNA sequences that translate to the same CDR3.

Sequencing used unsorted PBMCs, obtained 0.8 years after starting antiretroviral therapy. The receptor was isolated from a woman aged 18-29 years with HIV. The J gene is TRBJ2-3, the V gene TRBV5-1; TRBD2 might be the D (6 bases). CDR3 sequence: CASSLASGTSTDTQYF. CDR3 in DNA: TGCGCCAGCAGCTTGGCATCCGGGACTAGCACAGATACGCAGTATTTT. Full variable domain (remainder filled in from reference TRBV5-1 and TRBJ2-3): KAGVTQTPRYLIKTRGQQVTLSCSPISGHRSVSWYQQTPGQGLQFLFEYFSETQRNKGNFPGRFSGRQFSNSRSEMNVSTLELGDSALYLCASSLASGTSTDTQYFGPGTRLTVL.